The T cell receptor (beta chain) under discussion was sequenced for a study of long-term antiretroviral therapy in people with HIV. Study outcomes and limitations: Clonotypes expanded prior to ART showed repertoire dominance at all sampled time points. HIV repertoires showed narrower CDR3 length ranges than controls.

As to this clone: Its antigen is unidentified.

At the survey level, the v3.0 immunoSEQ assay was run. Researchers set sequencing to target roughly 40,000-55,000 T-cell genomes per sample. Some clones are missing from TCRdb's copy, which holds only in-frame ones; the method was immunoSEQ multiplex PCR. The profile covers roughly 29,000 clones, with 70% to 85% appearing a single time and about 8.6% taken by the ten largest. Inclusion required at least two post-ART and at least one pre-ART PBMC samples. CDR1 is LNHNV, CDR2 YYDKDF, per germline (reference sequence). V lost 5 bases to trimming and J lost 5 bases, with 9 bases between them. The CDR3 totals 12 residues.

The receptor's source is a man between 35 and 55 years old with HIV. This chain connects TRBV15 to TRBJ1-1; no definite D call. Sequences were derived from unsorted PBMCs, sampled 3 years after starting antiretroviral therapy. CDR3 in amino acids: CATSDGRTEAFF. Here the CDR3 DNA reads TGTGCCACCAGCGATGGCCGTACTGAAGCTTTCTTT.